The present T cell receptor beta chain was sequenced within a study of shared clonotypes between healthy human individuals. Study-wide results and caveats: Genetic and exposure-history diversity was limited by the small donor number.

Details on this clone: Its antigen is unidentified.

The CDR3 extends over 15 amino acids. Per germline, CDR1 SNHLY and CDR2 FYNNEI. V was shortened by 5 bases and J by 0 bases, with 13 bases between the two germline ends. There were only Caucasian adults among the donors, and all lived in Nashville, Tennessee. Replicate PCRs run on sorted subsets employed 200 ng DNA, approximately 30,000 T cell genomes. The authors' processing: Junction-only sequences without quality scores came from ImmunoSEQ, so filtering differed. Measured with immunoSEQ multiplex PCR; TCRdb has only the in-frame clones, and not every one. The DNA was the basis for D and trimming; V, J and clone size are from that table. The sample records more than 900,000 clones, approximately 80% being singletons.

Sequencing was carried out using memory CD4+ T cells from PBMCs. Subset reported: CD45RA-negative fraction. This TCR was sampled from a man between 18 and 35 years old in good health. Some clones in this sample may be carry-over from other donors' samples. The genes are TRBV2 and TRBJ1-1, with a possible D match to TRBD1 (6 bases). Written as DNA, the CDR3 is TGTGCCAGCAGTCGACGACAGGAGATGAACACTGAAGCTTTCTTT. Translated, it gives CASSRRQEMNTEAFF.